This TCR beta chain was retrieved from a study of T-cell reconstitution after alpha-beta-depleted transplantation in children. Trimming cost V 5 bases and J 5 bases; bases outside gene matches: 4. This CDR3 spans 13 amino acids. Germline lookup yields CDR1 MDHEN and CDR2 SYDVKM. Findings and limits, study-wide: A year post-transplant, T-cell counts and diversity derived mostly from newly produced T cells. The study reportedly traced alpha-beta T cells about two months after transplant to several hundred expanded graft clones.

Unique molecular identifiers were incorporated into the prepared TCRbeta library. TCRdb recomputed calls from the PCR reads with MiXCR, one row per CDR3 protein. The sample consists of about 250,000 distinct CDR3 sequences, under 30% of them appearing once. This clonotype was counted at least ten times. Its target is unknown. The V gene is TRBV28, the J gene TRBJ1-2; 8 bases line up with TRBD1. This material consisted of PBMCs, mostly from graft donor cells, taken 360 days after TCRalphabeta/CD19-depleted stem cell transplant. This receptor was obtained from a female patient aged 2-15 years who had a stem cell transplant for congenital amegakaryocytic thrombocytopenia, so the T cells may come from the graft donor. This CDR3 reads CASSPGTGYGYTF. Written as DNA, the CDR3 is TGTGCCAGCAGTCCGGGGACAGGATATGGCTACACCTTC.